The source of this T cell receptor (beta chain) is a study of shared clonotypes between healthy human individuals. Study-level information: Each donor's CD4 naive and CD4 memory cells filled three plates apiece, CD8 naive two, and CD8 memory one.

General observations from the study: The sharing of approximately 5.1% of naive CD4 clonotypes was seen across a few donors. Naive subsets usually exceeded memory subsets in estimated richness.

This CDR3 comprises 17 residues. V lost 7 bases to trimming and J lost 0 bases, with 21 bases between them. None of the donors, who were healthy HIV-negative adults, had recently had acute infections or vaccinations. In this sample, this clone turned up once. The antigen is undetermined. Clones were read by immunoSEQ multiplex PCR, and TCRdb kept only the in-frame ones, dropping some. The sample holds around 990,000 clones; around 77% are singletons and the top ten take roughly 0.9%. The sequence derives from a man in his late teens or twenties in good health. Some clones in this sample may be carry-over from other donors' samples. Specimen: memory CD4+ T cells from PBMCs. Subset: CD45RA-negative fraction. The chain has TRBV6-7 and TRBJ2-5, with D possibly TRBD1 on 5 matching bases. TRBV6-7 is an ORF, and what it does is uncertain. This CDR3 is CASTTPSRQINQETQYF. In DNA, the CDR3 is TGTGCCAGCACCACGCCATCGAGACAGATCAACCAAGAGACCCAGTACTTC.